These T cell receptor beta chains were read from a single sample in a study of blood T cell repertoires in COVID-19. Sequencing used immunoSEQ multiplex PCR; TCRdb keeps in-frame clones, though not all of them. The data contain 430,000 or so clones, roughly 88% of them singletons. The sample was PBMCs or T cells enriched from blood (not recorded which). These receptors all come from a woman under 30 who had been exposed to COVID-19. Both conserved end residues are part of each CDR3. A D gene is named only where the DNA matches it firmly. The listing skips clone size in some rows; elsewhere it reads once, few, many or a size class.

j_call: TRBJ1-2; d_call: TRBD1; clone_size: -; v_call: TRBV19; cdr3_nt: TGTGCCAGTACCGAGGGACAGGGCTACGGCTACACCTTC; cdr3_aa: CASTEGQGYGYTF
j_call: TRBJ2-5; d_call: TRBD2; clone_size: -; v_call: TRBV10-3; cdr3_nt: TGTGCCATCAGTGGCGGGGGGAGTTCGTTAGGCGGGACCCAGTACTTC; cdr3_aa: CAISGGGSSLGGTQYF
j_call: TRBJ2-3; d_call: -; clone_size: -; v_call: TRBV11-1; cdr3_nt: TGTGCCAGCAGCTTAAGTGCGGCCAGCACAGATACGCAGTATTTT; cdr3_aa: CASSLSAASTDTQYF
j_call: TRBJ2-1; d_call: TRBD2; clone_size: -; v_call: TRBV24-1; cdr3_nt: TGTGCCACCAGTGATCTGACTAGCATTGGCGATGAGCAGTTCTTC; cdr3_aa: CATSDLTSIGDEQFF
j_call: TRBJ2-5; d_call: -; clone_size: -; v_call: TRBV7-8; cdr3_nt: TGTGCCAGCAGCTTCGGGGCGGGGAGGTACCAAGAGACCCAGTACTTC; cdr3_aa: CASSFGAGRYQETQYF
j_call: TRBJ2-1; d_call: TRBD2; clone_size: once; v_call: TRBV14; cdr3_nt: TGTGCCAGCAGCCGATATAGCGGGGGCGGAGCAAGTGTCTCTCAGCAGTTCTTC; cdr3_aa: CASSRYSGGGASVSQQFF
j_call: TRBJ1-4; d_call: -; clone_size: -; v_call: TRBV6-6; cdr3_nt: TGTGCCAGCAGCGCGGGGGGCGGAAAACTGTTTTTT; cdr3_aa: CASSAGGGKLFF
j_call: TRBJ1-2; d_call: TRBD1; clone_size: -; v_call: TRBV7-9; cdr3_nt: TGTGCCAGCAGCTTTAGCTCCAGGGGGAATGGCTACACCTTC; cdr3_aa: CASSFSSRGNGYTF
j_call: TRBJ2-7; d_call: TRBD1; clone_size: -; v_call: TRBV24-1; cdr3_nt: TGTGCCACCAGCGCTCGGACAGGTAACTCCTACGAGCAGTACTTC; cdr3_aa: CATSARTGNSYEQYF
j_call: TRBJ2-1; d_call: TRBD2; clone_size: -; v_call: TRBV5-8; cdr3_nt: TGTGCCAGCAGCCCCGGGACTAGCTATGTCGGGGCCGATGAGCAGTTCTTC; cdr3_aa: CASSPGTSYVGADEQFF
j_call: TRBJ1-4; d_call: -; clone_size: -; v_call: TRBV11-2; cdr3_nt: TGTGCCAGCAGCTTAATGCGGATTAATGAAAAACTGTTTTTT; cdr3_aa: CASSLMRINEKLFF
j_call: TRBJ2-2; d_call: TRBD1; clone_size: -; v_call: TRBV27; cdr3_nt: TGTGCCAGCAGTTTGGGGACAGGGTACACCGGGGAGCTGTTTTTT; cdr3_aa: CASSLGTGYTGELFF
j_call: TRBJ2-1; d_call: TRBD2; clone_size: -; v_call: TRBV28; cdr3_nt: TGTGCCAGCAGTTTCGTAAGCGGGGGGGCCTTATTACTCAACAATGAGCAGTTCTTC; cdr3_aa: CASSFVSGGALLLNNEQFF
j_call: TRBJ1-1; d_call: -; clone_size: -; v_call: TRBV2; cdr3_nt: TGTGCCAGCAGGTATCAGACAGGACTGAACACTGAAGCTTTCTTT; cdr3_aa: CASRYQTGLNTEAFF
j_call: TRBJ1-2; d_call: TRBD1; clone_size: -; v_call: TRBV28; cdr3_nt: TGTGCCAGCAGTTTACAGGGGGCGAGTGGCTACACCTTC; cdr3_aa: CASSLQGASGYTF
j_call: TRBJ1-5; d_call: TRBD1; clone_size: -; v_call: TRBV5-1; cdr3_nt: TGCGCCAGCAGCCCCGGGACAGGGGATGTTCAGCCCCAGCATTTT; cdr3_aa: CASSPGTGDVQPQHF
j_call: TRBJ1-3; d_call: -; clone_size: -; v_call: TRBV29-1; cdr3_nt: TGCAGCGTTATTGCAGACACCCAGTCTGGAAACACCATATATTTT; cdr3_aa: CSVIADTQSGNTIYF
j_call: TRBJ1-3; d_call: TRBD1; clone_size: -; v_call: TRBV7-2; cdr3_nt: TGTGCCAGCAGCTGGGCAGGGGGCTCTGGAAACACCATATATTTT; cdr3_aa: CASSWAGGSGNTIYF
j_call: TRBJ2-1; d_call: -; clone_size: -; v_call: TRBV29-1; cdr3_nt: TGCAGCGTTGAAAAGTACGGGAATCTGAATGAGCAGTTCTTC; cdr3_aa: CSVEKYGNLNEQFF